The 30 T cell receptor beta chains given below trace back to one sample, sequenced in a study of blood T cells in healthy people across ages. Next came a second PCR, run for about 6 to 11 cycles, which used a sample-barcoded 5' primer along with a J-beta primer mix. TCRdb fed the 5' RACE reads into MiXCR, producing one record per CDR3 protein. The sample includes 600,000 to 1,000,000 distinct CDR3 sequences, roughly 64% of them seen just once. The sample was blood. Receptors originate from a young man in good health.

The CDR3 here is CASSHVGQNEKLFF. As DNA, the CDR3 is TGCGCCAGCAGCCATGTGGGACAGAATGAAAAACTGTTTTTT. This chain uses TRBV4-1 with TRBJ1-4; 7 bases agree with TRBD1. The CDR3 spans 14 residues. The V segment lost 3 bases and the J segment 5 bases; nucleotides outside the gene matches: 3. In germline, CDR1 is MGHRA, CDR2 YSYEKL.

V usage is TRBV6-2 or TRBV6-3 and J usage is TRBJ2-4; 10 nucleotides line up with TRBD2. Gene TRBJ2-7 matches the end of the DNA better, so the J call may be wrong. This CDR3 has 18 residues. Germline-derived CDR1 and CDR2 are MNHEY and SVGEGT. CDR3 nucleotide sequence: TGTGCCAGCAGTGTCGGGACTAGCGTAAACCGACGTGGGAACGAGCAGTACTTC. It encodes CASSVGTSVNRRGNEQYF.

The chain links TRBV29-1 to TRBJ2-1, with 7 positions matching TRBD2. Germline V gene lookup returns CDR1 SQVTM and CDR2 ANQGSEA. This CDR3 has 14 residues. Trimming cost V 2 bases and J 5 bases; bases outside gene matches: 6. CDR3 sequence reads: CSVELRAGHNEQFF. The DNA of the CDR3 is TGCAGCGTTGAATTGCGAGCGGGGCACAATGAGCAGTTCTTC.

The genes are TRBV10-3 and TRBJ1-2, with TRBD1 identical over 7 bases. Germline V CDR1 and CDR2: ENHRY, SYGVKD. Trimming removed 4 bases from V and 3 bases from J; junction bases left unmatched: 11. The CDR3 runs 16 residues. CDR3 DNA: TGTGCCATCAGTGGCCCAGGGGGAGAGTTGGACTATGGCTACACCTTC. Translating gives CAISGPGGELDYGYTF.

This rearrangement joins TRBV7-9 to TRBJ2-5; TRBD2 agrees at 12 bases. The end of the DNA aligns better with TRBJ2-7, so the J call may be wrong. Germline V gene data show CDR1 as SEHNR and CDR2 as FQNEAQ (reference sequence). The CDR3 is 15 amino acids. The CDR3 protein is CASSPWTSGEYEQYF. The CDR3 DNA follows: TGTGCCAGCAGCCCATGGACTAGCGGGGAGTACGAGCAGTACTTC.

The chain uses TRBV2 and TRBJ2-7; 7 bases are a match to TRBD2. The ends lost 4 bases at V and 6 bases at J; junction bases unmatched: 12. Germline assignment: CDR1 SNHLY and CDR2 FYNNEI. This CDR3 is built from 15 residues. The CDR3 DNA reads as TGTGCCAGCAGTGGAGGGGAGGGATACTTTAGCGAGCAGTACTTC. Amino acid sequence: CASSGGEGYFSEQYF.

The chain couples TRBV6-2 or TRBV6-3 to TRBJ2-7; 9 positions match TRBD1. The CDR3 is 12 residues long. Trimming cost V 5 bases and J 9 bases; bases outside gene matches: 5. Germline assignment: CDR1 MNHEY and CDR2 SVGEGT. The CDR3 bases are TGTGCCAGCAGTCCCAGGACAGGGGCGCAGTACTTC. It encodes CASSPRTGAQYF.

The chain joins TRBV20-1 to TRBJ2-7; TRBD1 aligns across 8 bases. The CDR3 runs 15 residues. J gave up 0 bases and V 6 bases, and 10 bases lay outside the gene matches. Germline loops: CDR1 DFQATT, CDR2 SNEGSKA (reference sequence). The CDR3 sequence is CSADDRGSLSYEQYF. In DNA form, the CDR3 reads TGCAGTGCGGACGACAGGGGATCCCTCTCCTACGAGCAGTACTTC.

V usage is TRBV11-2 and J usage is TRBJ2-5; D may be TRBD1 (5 bases). CDR1 and CDR2 from the germline V gene are SGHAT and FQNNGV. Deletions cut 5 bases from V and 2 bases from J, with 15 bases between. The CDR3 extends over 15 amino acids. CDR3 amino acids: CASSPGRQQQETQYF. The DNA for the CDR3 is TGTGCCAGCAGCCCGGGCCGACAGCAACAAGAGACCCAGTACTTC.

CDR3 amino acids: CASSAIRGQGVSEQYF. The CDR3 coding sequence is TGTGCCAGCAGTGCAATTCGGGGACAGGGGGTCTCCGAGCAGTACTTC. J is TRBJ2-7 and V is TRBV6-1, with 11 bases lining up with TRBD1. Germline CDR1 MNHNS, CDR2 SASEGT. The V gene end was trimmed by 4 bases and the J gene end by 6 bases; junction bases not matched to a gene: 11. The CDR3 has 16 amino acids.

This clonotype was seen more than once but under ten times. The chain couples TRBV6-4 to TRBJ2-1; 15 nucleotides match TRBD2. The CDR3 is 15 residues long. The V gene end was trimmed by 2 bases and the J gene end by 8 bases; junction bases not matched to a gene: 1. In germline, CDR1 is MRHNA, CDR2 SNTAGT. As DNA, the CDR3 is TGTGCCAGCAGTGACGGACTAGCGGGAGGGGATGAGCAGTTCTTC. This sequence encodes CASSDGLAGGDEQFF.

The J gene is TRBJ1-2, the V gene TRBV20-1, with D hard to call. Germline loops: CDR1 DFQATT, CDR2 SNEGSKA (reference sequence). The CDR3 is 14 residues long. Trimming removed 0 bases at V and 12 bases at J, with 20 bases between. In DNA, the CDR3 is TGCAGTGCTAGAGATTCCCCCTCGGTTCCCGGCAACACCTTC. It codes for CSARDSPSVPGNTF.

The V call is TRBV7-2, the J call TRBJ2-1; D is unresolved. V was trimmed by 5 bases and J by 6 bases, leaving 11 bases between them. This CDR3 has 13 amino acids. Germline V gene sequence: CDR1 SGHTA, CDR2 FQGNSA. In nucleotides, the CDR3 is TGTGCCAGCAGCCAAACCCCAGGCAATGAGCAGTTCTTC. Protein product: CASSQTPGNEQFF.

J is TRBJ2-1 and V is TRBV7-9; TRBD1 matches at 8 bases. Per germline, CDR1 SEHNR and CDR2 FQNEAQ (reference sequence). This CDR3 spans 12 amino acids. Trimming cost V 3 bases and J 9 bases; bases outside gene matches: 1. The chain's CDR3 is CASSLDRVEQFF. In DNA form, the CDR3 reads TGTGCCAGCAGCTTGGACAGGGTTGAGCAGTTCTTC.

The chain recombines TRBV10-3 with TRBJ1-5; no firm D call. The germline V gene has CDR1 ENHRY and CDR2 SYGVKD. Trimming pared 3 bases from V and 4 bases from J, leaving 13 bases between. The CDR3 length is 15 residues. In DNA form, the CDR3 reads TGTGCCATCAGTGACGGTCAGTCCTGGAATCAGCCCCAGCATTTT. Its protein product is CAISDGQSWNQPQHF.

This clonotype was seen just once. CDR3 amino acids: CAWSVDSSYEQYF. In DNA form, the CDR3 reads TGTGCCTGGAGTGTCGACAGTTCCTACGAGCAGTACTTC. The chain recombines TRBV30 with TRBJ2-7; weak D call: TRBD1 (5 bases). Trimming took 0 bases from V and 1 from J, leaving 7 bases between them. Germline V gives CDR1 GTSNPN, CDR2 SVGIG (reference sequence). CDR3 length: 13 residues.

This clonotype has just one count. One end of the junction does not line up with germline, which may come from a read error. The CDR3, as DNA: TGCGCCAGCAGCTCGACCCCGCCGGGCGGCAGGAACACCGAAGCTTTCTTT. It codes for CASSSTPPGGRNTEAFF. This chain links TRBV5-1 with TRBJ1-1; D is ambiguous. Germline V gives CDR1 SGHRS, CDR2 YFSETQ. The CDR3 sequence is 17 residues long.

This clonotype was observed many times. The rearrangement links TRBV4-3 to TRBJ1-6, with TRBD1 matching 7 bases. CDR1 and CDR2 from the germline V gene are LGHNA and YSLEER. The CDR3 has 16 residues. The V segment lost 1 base and the J segment 10 bases; nucleotides outside the gene matches: 10. The chain's CDR3 is CASSQGQGTVESPLHF. The CDR3 bases are TGCGCCAGCAGCCAAGGTCAGGGGACAGTAGAATCACCCCTCCACTTT.

This clonotype occurred once. The rearrangement joins TRBV7-2 to TRBJ2-5; no clear D. The length of the CDR3 is 13 residues. The germline CDR1 and CDR2 sequences are SGHTA and FQGNSA. Trimming took off 1 base at V and 11 bases at J, with 14 bases between the two ends. Here the CDR3 reads CASSLEVYGPQYF. The CDR3 DNA is TGTGCCAGCAGCTTAGAGGTGTACGGGCCGCAGTACTTC.

The V and J genes are TRBV5-6 and TRBJ1-2, with TRBD1 identical over 10 bases. Germline lookup yields CDR1 SGHDT and CDR2 YYEEEE. This CDR3 is 17 amino acids long. V dropped 2 bases and J dropped 3; count of bases not matched to a gene: 10. CDR3 residues: CASSFGTGVLSDYGYTF. The CDR3, as DNA: TGTGCCAGCAGCTTCGGGACAGGGGTTTTGTCGGACTATGGCTACACCTTC. Based on the CDR3 plus reference TRBV5-6 and TRBJ1-2, the full variable domain is DAGVTQSPTHLIKTRGQQVTLRCSPKSGHDTVSWYQQALGQGPQFIFQYYEEEERQRGNFPDRFSGHQFPNYSSELNVNALLLGDSALYLCASSFGTGVLSDYGYTFGSGTRLTVV.

The gene calls are TRBV7-2 and TRBJ2-2; 9 bases agree with TRBD2. Trimming at V came to 7 bases and at J to 8 bases, leaving 5 bases not matched to a gene. Germline assignment: CDR1 SGHTA and CDR2 FQGNSA. This CDR3 is built from 13 residues. The chain's CDR3 is CASIVAGAGELFF. CDR3 coding DNA: TGTGCCAGCATCGTAGCGGGAGCGGGGGAGCTGTTTTTT.

This clonotype appeared a few times. The chain combines TRBV20-1 with TRBJ2-5; D is unresolved. The DNA end lines up better with TRBJ2-7; the J call may be wrong. CDR3 length: 12 residues. The germline CDR1 and CDR2 sequences are DFQATT and SNEGSKA (reference sequence). CDR3 region: CSAGPRPHEQYF. The CDR3 DNA reads as TGCAGTGCCGGGCCCCGACCCCACGAGCAGTACTTC.

There are a few counts of this clonotype. The rearrangement joins TRBV20-1 to TRBJ1-6, with unresolved D. The V gene's germline CDR1 is DFQATT and CDR2 SNEGSKA (reference sequence). V lost 2 bases and J 8 bases, leaving 13 bases between the germline ends. CDR3 size: 14 residues. CDR3 DNA: TGCAGTGCTAGACCCGGCCTCACCGATTCACCCCTCCACTTT. It specifies CSARPGLTDSPLHF.

The chain links TRBV7-9 to TRBJ2-3; D ambiguous. The CDR3 has 14 amino acids. Trimming took off 5 bases at V and 4 bases at J, with 13 bases between the two ends. The V gene's germline CDR1 is SEHNR and CDR2 FQNEAQ (reference sequence). This CDR3 reads CASSPVVLADTQYF. In nucleotides, the CDR3 is TGTGCCAGCAGCCCGGTAGTCCTGGCAGATACGCAGTATTTT.

V is TRBV5-1 and J is TRBJ2-5; TRBD2 matches at 13 bases. CDR3 length equals 16 residues. Germline V gene data show CDR1 as SGHRS and CDR2 as YFSETQ. V trimming: 3 bases; J trimming: 5 bases; junction bases outside the gene matches: 7. The CDR3 DNA sequence: TGCGCCAGCAGCTCCACCGGACTAGCGGGGGAGGAGACCCAGTACTTC. Residues: CASSSTGLAGEETQYF.

This clonotype was seen ten or more times. Here the CDR3 DNA reads TGTGCCAGCAGTTACTCGAATTTAGGGGTGTCCCTACACAATGAGCAGTTCTTC. Translating gives CASSYSNLGVSLHNEQFF. The chain is built from TRBV6-2 or TRBV6-3 and TRBJ2-1; D might be TRBD1 (5 bases). CDR1 is MNHEY and CDR2 is SVGEGT in the germline V gene. Trimming shortened V by 0 bases and J by 5 bases, and 20 bases separated the two germline ends. CDR3 size: 18 residues.

The V call is TRBV12-3 or TRBV12-4, the J call TRBJ1-5; TRBD1 might be the D (5 bases). The CDR3 sequence is 14 residues long. V was cut by 3 bases and J by 4 bases, with 10 bases left in between. CDR3 sequence (DNA): TGTGCCAGCAGTTTCTTAGGGACTAATCAGCCCCAGCATTTT. Encoded protein: CASSFLGTNQPQHF.

This clonotype was counted only a few times. This sequence joins TRBV9 and TRBJ2-3; TRBD1 aligns across 9 bases. The V and J ends lost 3 bases and 0 bases, in that order; junction bases with no gene match: 5. Looked up from germline, CDR1 is SGDLS and CDR2 is YYNGEE. The CDR3 has 16 residues. The CDR3 reads CASSASGTGSTDTQYF. In nucleotides, the CDR3 is TGTGCCAGCAGCGCCTCCGGGACAGGGAGCACAGATACGCAGTATTTT.

This clonotype was seen a handful of times. The V call is TRBV20-1, the J call TRBJ2-1; D is unresolved. Germline assignment: CDR1 DFQATT and CDR2 SNEGSKA (reference sequence). Trimming shortened V by 2 bases and J by 0 bases, and 11 bases separated the two germline ends. The CDR3 loop spans 15 amino acids. The CDR3 loop reads CSARHGLSSYNEQFF. CDR3 DNA: TGCAGTGCTAGACATGGGCTGAGCTCCTACAATGAGCAGTTCTTC.

This clonotype has only a few counts. This rearrangement joins TRBV15 to TRBJ2-1, with D maybe TRBD1 (5 bases). CDR1 and CDR2 from the germline V gene are LNHNV and YYDKDF (reference sequence). Trimming removed 1 base from V and 8 bases from J, with 9 bases in between. This CDR3 has 13 amino acids. Here the CDR3 DNA reads TGTGCCACCAGCAGAGCCGAAGGGGATGAGCAGTTCTTC. Amino acid sequence: CATSRAEGDEQFF.